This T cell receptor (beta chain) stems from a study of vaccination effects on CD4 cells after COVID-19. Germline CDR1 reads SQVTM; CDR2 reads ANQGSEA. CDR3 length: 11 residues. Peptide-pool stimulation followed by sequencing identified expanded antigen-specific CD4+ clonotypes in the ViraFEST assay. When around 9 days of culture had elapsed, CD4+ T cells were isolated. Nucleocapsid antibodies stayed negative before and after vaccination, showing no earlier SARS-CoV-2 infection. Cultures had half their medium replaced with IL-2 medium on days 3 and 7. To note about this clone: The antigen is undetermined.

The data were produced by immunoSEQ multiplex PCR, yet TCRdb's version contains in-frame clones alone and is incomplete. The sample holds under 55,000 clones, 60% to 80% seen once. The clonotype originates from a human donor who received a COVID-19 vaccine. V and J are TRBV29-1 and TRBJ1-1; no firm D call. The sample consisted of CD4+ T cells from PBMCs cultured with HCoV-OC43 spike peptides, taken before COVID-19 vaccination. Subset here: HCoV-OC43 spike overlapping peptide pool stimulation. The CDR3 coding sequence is TGCAGTACGAGACCTAACACTGAAGCTTTCTTT. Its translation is CSTRPNTEAFF.